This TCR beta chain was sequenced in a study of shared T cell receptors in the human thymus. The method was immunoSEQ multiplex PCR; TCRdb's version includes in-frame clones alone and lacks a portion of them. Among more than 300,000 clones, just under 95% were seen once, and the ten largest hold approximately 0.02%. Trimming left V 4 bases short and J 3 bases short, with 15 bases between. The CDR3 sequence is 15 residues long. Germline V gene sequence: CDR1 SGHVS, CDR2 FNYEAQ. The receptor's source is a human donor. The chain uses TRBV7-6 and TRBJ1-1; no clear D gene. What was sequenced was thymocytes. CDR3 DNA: TGTGCCAGCAGCTCACTCCCCAATGACCACACTGAAGCTTTCTTT. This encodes CASSSLPNDHTEAFF.